This is a list of T cell receptor beta chains from one sample in a study of cytomegalovirus exposure and HLA in healthy donors. Only in-frame clones appear in the TCRdb table, and some are missing; sequencing was by immunoSEQ multiplex PCR. The table has roughly 260,000 clones, approximately 87% seen once. Specimen: PBMCs. These receptors were obtained from a man between 18 and 29 years old in good health and CMV-seronegative. CDR3s leave out the opening cysteine and the closing phenylalanine or tryptophan. D genes are given only for firm matches.

TRBV4-2,TRBD2,TRBJ2-1,ASSAIMGTSGNEQF
TRBV11-2,NA,TRBJ2-7,ASSLGNSYEQY
TRBV28,TRBD2,TRBJ2-1,ASFVAGGLLSSYNEQF
TRBV4-1,NA,TRBJ1-5,ASSHDQGQPQH
TRBV19,TRBD2,TRBJ2-7,ATPTSGRNSYEQY
TRBV5-4,NA,TRBJ2-5,ASSLGGGGETQY
TRBV6-5,NA,TRBJ2-3,ASSTGLGDTQY
TRBV4-3,NA,TRBJ2-7,ASSQSITIYEQY
TRBV29-1,TRBD1,TRBJ1-1,SVVRGLLAF
TRBV9,NA,TRBJ1-4,ASSVDDTARGEKLF
TRBV30,TRBD2,TRBJ2-2,AWSVRGRNTGELF
TRBV27,TRBD1,TRBJ1-1,ASSQGTRGAVYTEAF
TRBV28,NA,TRBJ2-7,ASSLGSPPYEQY
TRBV5-6,NA,TRBJ2-1,ASSPFFQQGSYNEQF
TRBV4-2,TRBD2,TRBJ2-5,ASSQGDLAGGYETQY
TRBV7-3,NA,TRBJ1-6,ASSVDSGSPLH
TRBV5-6,NA,TRBJ1-5,ASSGGRASGNQPQH
TRBV6-8,TRBD2,TRBJ2-2,ASRGLVPTHGELF
TRBV25-1,TRBD1,TRBJ2-2,ASRRQGGTGELF
TRBV7-8,TRBD2,TRBJ2-7,ASSLGTSGNEQY
TRBV28,NA,TRBJ1-2,ASSLNRVMN
TRBV5-1,TRBD1,TRBJ2-3,ASSDRGPNTQY
TRBV5-6,TRBD2,TRBJ2-7,AGGLAGGDEQY
TRBV28,TRBD1,TRBJ2-7,ASTSPWTGGYEQY
TRBV21-1,NA,TRBJ2-1,ASSKVLAGALYYNEQF
TRBV7-2,TRBD1,TRBJ2-7,ASSRTGVTYEQY
TRBV6-6,NA,TRBJ2-7,ASSYAGQSYEQY
TRBV7-9,NA,TRBJ2-1,ASILNLDSTYNEQF
TRBV27,NA,TRBJ2-2,ASSFSTGESTGELF
TRBV6-6,TRBD1,TRBJ2-1,ASTEQGASYNEQF
TRBV6-1,TRBD2,TRBJ2-1,ASRLTSGGYNEQF
TRBV9,TRBD1,TRBJ1-3,ASSVEGGNGNTIY
TRBV6-5,NA,TRBJ1-2,ASSYGVEGYT
TRBV5-4,NA,TRBJ2-5,ASSLGSAGSQETQY
TRBV7-8,TRBD1,TRBJ1-4,ASSTAGGINEKLF
TRBV5-1,NA,TRBJ1-4,ASSLIPRDEKLF
TRBV4-3,TRBD2,TRBJ2-1,ASSRGTAGDIEQF
TRBV6-1,NA,TRBJ2-1,ASSLNEQF
TRBV30,TRBD1,TRBJ1-2,AGRQGNGYT